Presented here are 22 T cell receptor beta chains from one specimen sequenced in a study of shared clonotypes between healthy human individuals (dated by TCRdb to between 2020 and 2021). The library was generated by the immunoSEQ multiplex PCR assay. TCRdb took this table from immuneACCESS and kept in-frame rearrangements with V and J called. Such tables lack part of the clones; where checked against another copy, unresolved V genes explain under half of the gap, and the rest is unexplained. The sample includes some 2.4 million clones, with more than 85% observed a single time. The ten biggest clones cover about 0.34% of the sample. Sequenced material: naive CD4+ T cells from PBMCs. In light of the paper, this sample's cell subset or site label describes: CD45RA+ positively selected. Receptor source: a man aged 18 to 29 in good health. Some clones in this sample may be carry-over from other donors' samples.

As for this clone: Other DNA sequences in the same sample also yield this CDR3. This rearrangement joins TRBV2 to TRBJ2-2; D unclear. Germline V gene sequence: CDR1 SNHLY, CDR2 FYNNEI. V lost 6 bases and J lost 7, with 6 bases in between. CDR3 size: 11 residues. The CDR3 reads CASSASGELFF. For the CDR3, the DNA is TGTGCCAGCAGCGCGAGCGGGGAGCTGTTTTTT. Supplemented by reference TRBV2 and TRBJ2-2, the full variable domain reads EPEVTQTPSHQVTQMGQEVILRCVPISNHLYFYWYRQILGQKVEFLVSFYNNEISEKSEIFDDQFSVERPDGSNFTLKIRSTKLEDSAMYFCASSASGELFFGEGSRLTVL.

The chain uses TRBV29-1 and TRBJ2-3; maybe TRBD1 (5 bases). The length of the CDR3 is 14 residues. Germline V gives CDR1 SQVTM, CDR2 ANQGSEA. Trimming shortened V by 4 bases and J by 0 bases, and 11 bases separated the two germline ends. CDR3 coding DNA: TGCAGCGTTGCCCAGGGTTTTAGCACAGATACGCAGTATTTT. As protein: CSVAQGFSTDTQYF.

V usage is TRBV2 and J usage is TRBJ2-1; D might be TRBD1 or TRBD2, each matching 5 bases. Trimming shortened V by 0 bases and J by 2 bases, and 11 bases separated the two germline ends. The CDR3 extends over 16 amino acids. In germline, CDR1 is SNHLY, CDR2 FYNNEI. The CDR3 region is CASSEAGAGTYNEQFF. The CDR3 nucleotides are TGTGCCAGCAGTGAAGCCGGGGCAGGGACCTACAATGAGCAGTTCTTC.

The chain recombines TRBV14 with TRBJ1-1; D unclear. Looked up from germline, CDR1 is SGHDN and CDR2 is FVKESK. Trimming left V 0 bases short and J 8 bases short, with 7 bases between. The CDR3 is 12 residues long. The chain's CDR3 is CASSQDFVEAFF. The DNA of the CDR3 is TGTGCCAGCAGCCAAGATTTCGTCGAAGCTTTCTTT.

CDR3 sequence: CASSSVRGSPLHF. Written as DNA, the CDR3 is TGTGCCAGCAGTTCGGTGAGAGGCTCACCCCTCCACTTT. The chain joins TRBV25-1 to TRBJ1-6; D gene unclear. CDR3 length: 13 amino acids. Germline CDR1 MGHDK, CDR2 SYGVNS. The germline V and J ends were trimmed by 5 bases and 10 bases, with 12 bases remaining between them.

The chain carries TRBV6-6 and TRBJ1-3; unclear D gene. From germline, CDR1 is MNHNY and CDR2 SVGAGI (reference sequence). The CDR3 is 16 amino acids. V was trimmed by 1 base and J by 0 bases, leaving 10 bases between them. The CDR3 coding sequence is TGTGCCAGCAGTTACTTAAGGCTACTCTCTGGAAACACCATATATTTT. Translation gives CASSYLRLLSGNTIYF.

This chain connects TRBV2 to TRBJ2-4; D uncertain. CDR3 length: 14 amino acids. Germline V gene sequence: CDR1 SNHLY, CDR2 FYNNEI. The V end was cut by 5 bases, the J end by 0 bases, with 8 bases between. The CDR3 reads CASSSSLAKNIQYF. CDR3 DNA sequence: TGTGCCAGCAGTTCCTCCTTAGCCAAAAACATTCAGTACTTC.

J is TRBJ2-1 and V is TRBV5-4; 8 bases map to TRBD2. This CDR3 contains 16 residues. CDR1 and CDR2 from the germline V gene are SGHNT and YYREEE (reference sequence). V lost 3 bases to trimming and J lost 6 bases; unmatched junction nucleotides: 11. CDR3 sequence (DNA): TGTGCCAGCAGCTGGGCCTTGGAGCGGGAGCCCAATGAGCAGTTCTTC. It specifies CASSWALEREPNEQFF.

CDR3 sequence (DNA): TGTGCCAGCAGCTTAGTAGCGGGATCCTACAATGAGCAGTTCTTC. Its translation is CASSLVAGSYNEQFF. The rearrangement uses TRBV7-8 and TRBJ2-1, with 8 bases matching TRBD2. The length of the CDR3 is 15 residues. Germline loops: CDR1 SGHVS, CDR2 FQNEAQ. The V segment lost 1 base and the J segment 1 base; nucleotides outside the gene matches: 0.

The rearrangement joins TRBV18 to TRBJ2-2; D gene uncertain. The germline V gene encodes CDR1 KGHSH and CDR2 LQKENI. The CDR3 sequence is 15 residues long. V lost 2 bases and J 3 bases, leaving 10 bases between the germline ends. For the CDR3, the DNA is TGTGCCAGCTCACCAGGTACAGTTGACACCGGGGAGCTGTTTTTT. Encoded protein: CASSPGTVDTGELFF.

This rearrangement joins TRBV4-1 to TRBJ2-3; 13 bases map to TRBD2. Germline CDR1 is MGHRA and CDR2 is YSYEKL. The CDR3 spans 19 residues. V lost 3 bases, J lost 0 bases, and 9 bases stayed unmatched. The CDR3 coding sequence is TGCGCCAGCAGCCAGGCGGGACTAGCGGGACGGGCCAGCACAGATACGCAGTATTTT. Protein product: CASSQAGLAGRASTDTQYF.

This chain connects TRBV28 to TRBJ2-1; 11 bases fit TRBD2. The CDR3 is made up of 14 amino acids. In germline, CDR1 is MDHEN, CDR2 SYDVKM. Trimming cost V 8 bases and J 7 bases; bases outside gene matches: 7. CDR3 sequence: CASLAGGVGNEQFF. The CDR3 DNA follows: TGTGCCAGCTTAGCGGGAGGGGTGGGGAATGAGCAGTTCTTC.

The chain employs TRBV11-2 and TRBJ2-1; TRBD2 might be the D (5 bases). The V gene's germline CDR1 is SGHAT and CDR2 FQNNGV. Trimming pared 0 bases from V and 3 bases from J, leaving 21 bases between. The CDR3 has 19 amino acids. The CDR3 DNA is TGTGCCAGCAGCTTAGATGTCGCCTGGGCTAGCCTCGTCTACAATGAGCAGTTCTTC. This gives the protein CASSLDVAWASLVYNEQFF. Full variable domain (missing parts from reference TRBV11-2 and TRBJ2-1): EAGVAQSPRYKIIEKRQSVAFWCNPISGHATLYWYQQILGQGPKLLIQFQNNGVVDDSQLPKDRFSAERLKGVDSTLKIQPAKLEDSAVYLCASSLDVAWASLVYNEQFFGPGTRLTVL.

CDR3 loop: CASSYWGKRTEAFF. DNA for the CDR3: TGTGCCAGCAGTTACTGGGGGAAAAGGACTGAAGCTTTCTTT. The chain recombines TRBV6-5 with TRBJ1-1; possible D gene TRBD1, 5 bases. The CDR3 runs to 14 residues. Per the germline V gene, CDR1 is MNHEY and CDR2 is SVGAGI. Trimming pared 1 base from V and 5 bases from J, leaving 11 bases between.

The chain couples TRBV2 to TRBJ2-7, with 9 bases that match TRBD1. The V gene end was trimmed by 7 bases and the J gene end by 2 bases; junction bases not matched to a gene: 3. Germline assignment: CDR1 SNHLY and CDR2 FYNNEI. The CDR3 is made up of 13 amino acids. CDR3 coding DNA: TGTGCCAGCAAGACAGGGGGGACCTACGAGCAGTACTTC. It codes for CASKTGGTYEQYF.

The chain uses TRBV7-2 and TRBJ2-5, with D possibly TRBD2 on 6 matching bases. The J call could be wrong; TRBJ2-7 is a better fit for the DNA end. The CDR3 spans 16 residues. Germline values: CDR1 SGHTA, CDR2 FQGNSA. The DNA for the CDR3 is TGTGCCAGCAGCTTAGCGGGGGGAACGGATTTCTACGAGCAGTACTTC. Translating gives CASSLAGGTDFYEQYF.

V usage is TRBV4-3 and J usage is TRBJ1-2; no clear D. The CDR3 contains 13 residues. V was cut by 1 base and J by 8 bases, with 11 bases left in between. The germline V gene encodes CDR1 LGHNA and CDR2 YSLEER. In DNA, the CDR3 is TGCGCCAGCAGCCAAGGGATTGGGTTGGGCTACACCTTC. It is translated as CASSQGIGLGYTF.

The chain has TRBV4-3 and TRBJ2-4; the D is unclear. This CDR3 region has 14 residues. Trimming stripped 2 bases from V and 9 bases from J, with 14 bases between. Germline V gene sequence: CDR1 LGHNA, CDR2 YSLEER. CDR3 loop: CASSQFHETSIQYF. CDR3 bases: TGCGCCAGCAGCCAATTCCACGAAACCAGCATTCAGTACTTC.

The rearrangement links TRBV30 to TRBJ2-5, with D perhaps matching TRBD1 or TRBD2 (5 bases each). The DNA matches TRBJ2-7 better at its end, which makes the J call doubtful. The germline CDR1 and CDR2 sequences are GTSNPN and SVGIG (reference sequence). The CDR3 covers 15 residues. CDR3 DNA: TGTGCCTGGAGTGAGGGACCGGCACCCTCCTACGAGCAGTACTTC. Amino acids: CAWSEGPAPSYEQYF.

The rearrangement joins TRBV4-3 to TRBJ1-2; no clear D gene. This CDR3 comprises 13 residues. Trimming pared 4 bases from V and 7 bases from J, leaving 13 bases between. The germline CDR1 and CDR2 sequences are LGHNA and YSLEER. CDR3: CASSRPQEGGYTF. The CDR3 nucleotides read TGCGCCAGCAGCCGACCACAAGAGGGTGGCTACACCTTC.

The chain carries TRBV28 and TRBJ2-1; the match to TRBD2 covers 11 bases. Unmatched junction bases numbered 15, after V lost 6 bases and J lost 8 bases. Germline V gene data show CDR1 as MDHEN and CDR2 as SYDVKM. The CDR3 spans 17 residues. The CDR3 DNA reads TGTGCCAGCAGGGGAACTAGCGGGAGAGAGCACCGACATGAGCAGTTCTTC. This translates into CASRGTSGREHRHEQFF. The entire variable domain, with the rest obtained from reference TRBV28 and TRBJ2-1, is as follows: DVKVTQSSRYLVKRTGEKVFLECVQDMDHENMFWYRQDPGLGLRLIYFSYDVKMKEKGDIPEGYSVSREKKERFSLILESASTNQTSMYLCASRGTSGREHRHEQFFGPGTRLTVL.

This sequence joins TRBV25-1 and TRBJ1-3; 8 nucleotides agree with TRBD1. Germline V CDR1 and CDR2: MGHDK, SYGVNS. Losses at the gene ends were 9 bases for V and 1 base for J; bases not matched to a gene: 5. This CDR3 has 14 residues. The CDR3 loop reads CASGQGGSGNTIYF. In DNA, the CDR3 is TGTGCCAGTGGACAGGGAGGTTCTGGAAACACCATATATTTT. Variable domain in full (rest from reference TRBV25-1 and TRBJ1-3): EADIYQTPRYLVIGTGKKITLECSQTMGHDKMYWYQQDPGMELHLIHYSYGVNSTEKGDLSSESTVSRIRTEHFPLTLESARPSHTSQYLCASGQGGSGNTIYFGEGSWLTVV.